The 26 T cell receptor beta chains listed next were all sequenced from one sample in a study of cytomegalovirus exposure and HLA in healthy donors. 13 Jbeta primers and 60 Vbeta primers were used for the PCR. Clones were read by immunoSEQ multiplex PCR, and TCRdb kept only the in-frame ones, dropping some. The sample contains fewer than 200,000 clones, approximately 90% of which appear only once. The sequencing input was PBMCs. Source of these receptors: a boy aged 2 to 9 in good health and CMV-seronegative.

The chain carries TRBV9 and TRBJ2-5; 7 bases fit TRBD2. The tail of the sequence fits TRBJ2-7 better, so the J call may be wrong. Germline-derived CDR1 and CDR2 are SGDLS and YYNGEE. The CDR3 loop spans 15 amino acids. The CDR3 nucleotides read TGTGCCAGCAGCGTACTAGCGGAACGCCTAAACGAGCAGTACTTC. The encoded protein is CASSVLAERLNEQYF.

The CDR3 loop reads CASSLWRGNPGANVLTF. CDR3 DNA: TGTGCCAGCAGTTTATGGCGGGGTAATCCTGGGGCCAACGTCCTGACTTTC. The J gene is TRBJ2-6, the V gene TRBV28; perhaps TRBD2 as D (6 bases). In germline, CDR1 is MDHEN, CDR2 SYDVKM. This CDR3 spans 17 amino acids. Trimming removed 0 bases at V and 2 bases at J, with 11 bases between. Together with reference TRBV28 and TRBJ2-6, the CDR3 gives the full variable domain: DVKVTQSSRYLVKRTGEKVFLECVQDMDHENMFWYRQDPGLGLRLIYFSYDVKMKEKGDIPEGYSVSREKKERFSLILESASTNQTSMYLCASSLWRGNPGANVLTFGAGSRLTVL.

This chain connects TRBV27 to TRBJ2-1; TRBD2 aligns across 9 bases. Trimming took 5 bases from V and 7 from J; bases not matched to a gene: 3. Germline values: CDR1 MNHEY, CDR2 SMNVEV (reference sequence). The CDR3 runs to 13 residues. The CDR3 is CASSVSGRNEQFF. The DNA of the CDR3 is TGTGCCAGCAGTGTTAGCGGGAGAAATGAGCAGTTCTTC.

The rearrangement uses TRBV9 and TRBJ2-1; a possible D gene is TRBD1 (6 bases). The CDR3 contains 16 residues. Germline loops: CDR1 SGDLS, CDR2 YYNGEE. The ends were cut back, 6 bases at V and 7 bases at J, with 23 bases in the middle. The CDR3 is CASTQSLGAFWNEQFF. The CDR3 DNA is TGTGCCAGCACCCAAAGTCTGGGGGCATTTTGGAATGAGCAGTTCTTC.

This clone has only a few counts. The rearrangement uses TRBV5-1 and TRBJ1-5, with 8 nucleotides matching TRBD1. CDR3 length equals 16 residues. CDR1 SGHRS and CDR2 YFSETQ come from the germline V gene. V was clipped by 4 bases and J by 7 bases; unmatched bases: 13. The CDR3 DNA follows: TGCGCCAGCAGCGCAGATCCCGGACAGGGAGACCAGCCCCAGCATTTT. The encoded protein is CASSADPGQGDQPQHF.

J is TRBJ2-7 and V is TRBV7-9; D perhaps matches TRBD1 (6 bases). The CDR3 loop spans 13 amino acids. Germline values: CDR1 SEHNR, CDR2 FQNEAQ (reference sequence). Trimming left V 5 bases short and J 5 bases short, with 13 bases between. CDR3 DNA sequence: TGTGCCAGCAGCCCTAAGGACAGAAACGAGCAGTACTTC. It specifies CASSPKDRNEQYF.

The gene calls are TRBV4-1 and TRBJ1-6, with D unresolved. Germline values: CDR1 MGHRA, CDR2 YSYEKL. Trimming shortened V by 4 bases and J by 1 base, and 11 bases separated the two germline ends. The CDR3 runs to 16 residues. The CDR3 loop reads CASSPNTASYNSPLHF. The CDR3 nucleotides read TGCGCCAGCAGCCCGAACACCGCTTCCTATAATTCACCCCTCCACTTT.

The chain joins TRBV7-9 to TRBJ1-5, with 10 bases matching TRBD1. J was trimmed by 4 bases and V by 3 bases; bases with no gene match: 6. Germline values: CDR1 SEHNR, CDR2 FQNEAQ (reference sequence). The CDR3 extends over 16 amino acids. The DNA of the CDR3 is TGTGCCAGCAGCTTGGGGGACAGGGGCCCTAATCAGCCCCAGCATTTT. Translation: CASSLGDRGPNQPQHF.

This clone was detected only once. The chain combines TRBV7-8 with TRBJ2-7; 7 bases match TRBD1. V trimming: 2 bases; J trimming: 6 bases; junction bases outside the gene matches: 7. CDR1 is SGHVS, CDR2 FQNEAQ, per germline. The CDR3 has 14 residues. CDR3 protein: CASSLLDRFAEQYF. DNA for the CDR3: TGTGCCAGCAGCTTATTGGACAGGTTCGCCGAGCAGTACTTC. Full variable domain (outside the CDR3, taken from reference TRBV7-8 and TRBJ2-7): GAGVSQSPRYKVAKRGQDVALRCDPISGHVSLFWYQQALGQGPEFLTYFQNEAQLDKSGLPSDRFFAERPEGSVSTLKIQRTQQEDSAVYLCASSLLDRFAEQYFGPGTRLTVT.

The V and J genes are TRBV19 and TRBJ1-1; D remains ambiguous. The V and J ends lost 6 bases and 3 bases respectively, with 17 bases between them. The CDR3 spans 15 residues. Germline V gene data show CDR1 as LNHDA and CDR2 as SQIVND (reference sequence). CDR3 sequence: CASSSKGGFDTEAFF. The CDR3 DNA reads as TGTGCCAGTAGCTCGAAGGGAGGGTTTGACACTGAAGCTTTCTTT.

The genes are TRBV27 and TRBJ1-2; TRBD1 is a possible D gene (6 bases). Germline V lookup: CDR1 MNHEY, CDR2 SMNVEV (reference sequence). The CDR3 contains 12 residues. Deletions cut 4 bases from V and 7 bases from J, with 10 bases between. As DNA, the CDR3 is TGTGCCAGCAGTTCAGGGGCGCTTGGCTACACCTTC. Translation: CASSSGALGYTF.

This clone was detected only once. CDR3 bases: TGTGCCAGCACCTCCTCCACGGGGGGAACTGAAGCTTTCTTT. Protein sequence: CASTSSTGGTEAFF. V and J are TRBV28 and TRBJ1-1; maybe TRBD1 (5 bases). This CDR3 has 14 amino acids. Germline V gene lookup returns CDR1 MDHEN and CDR2 SYDVKM. V lost 7 bases to trimming and J lost 5 bases, with 17 bases between them.

V is TRBV5-8 and J is TRBJ1-5; 12 nucleotides agree with TRBD1. The CDR3 runs to 19 residues. Germline V gene sequence: CDR1 SGHTS, CDR2 YDEGEE. Trimming at V came to 4 bases and at J to 5 bases, leaving 16 bases not matched to a gene. The chain's CDR3 is CASSIIYAGQGAGDQPQHF. Here the CDR3 DNA reads TGTGCCAGCAGCATTATTTACGCGGGACAGGGGGCCGGAGATCAGCCCCAGCATTTT.

This chain connects TRBV4-2 to TRBJ2-7, with 11 bases matching TRBD1. The germline V gene encodes CDR1 LGHNA and CDR2 YNFKEQ. CDR3 size: 15 residues. With 4 bases clipped from V and 3 bases from J, the junction kept 5 bases outside the gene matches. The CDR3 bases are TGTGCCAGCAGCCGGCAGGGACAGGGGGGCTACGAGCAGTACTTC. Its translation is CASSRQGQGGYEQYF.

The chain combines TRBV5-1 with TRBJ2-7, with 7 bases lining up with TRBD1. CDR1 is SGHRS and CDR2 is YFSETQ in the germline V gene. J gave up 8 bases and V 5 bases, and 13 bases lay outside the gene matches. The CDR3 has 14 residues. The CDR3 protein is CASRGDSWNSQQYF. Written as DNA, the CDR3 is TGCGCCAGCAGGGGGGACAGCTGGAATTCGCAGCAGTACTTC. The variable domain in full, with the rest retrieved from reference TRBV5-1 and TRBJ2-7, is KAGVTQTPRYLIKTRGQQVTLSCSPISGHRSVSWYQQTPGQGLQFLFEYFSETQRNKGNFPGRFSGRQFSNSRSEMNVSTLELGDSALYLCASRGDSWNSQQYFGPGTRLTVT.

The J gene is TRBJ2-7, the V gene TRBV6-5; 8 positions agree with TRBD1. The CDR3 loop spans 13 amino acids. The V gene end was trimmed by 7 bases and the J gene end by 3 bases; junction bases not matched to a gene: 5. Germline CDR1 reads MNHEY; CDR2 reads SVGAGI. The CDR3, as DNA: TGTGCCAGCAAAAGGACAGGGAGCTACGAGCAGTACTTC. Its translation: CASKRTGSYEQYF.

V gene TRBV13 combines with J gene TRBJ2-3, with a weak D call TRBD2 (5 bases). The CDR3 covers 20 residues. In germline, CDR1 is PRHDT, CDR2 FYEKMQ (reference sequence). V was trimmed by 5 bases and J by 2 bases, leaving 29 bases between them. The CDR3, as DNA: TGTGCCAGCAGCCCCCCGACGGACGCAACTAGTTTCGGATTCACAGATACGCAGTATTTT. The encoded protein is CASSPPTDATSFGFTDTQYF.

In this sample, this clone turned up a few times. The chain couples TRBV6-5 to TRBJ1-5; no clear D. V lost 6 bases, J lost 1 base, and 7 bases lay in between. Germline CDR1 is MNHEY and CDR2 is SVGAGI. The length of the CDR3 is 13 residues. The CDR3 nucleotides are TGTGCCAGCAGCCTAGACAGCAATCAGCCCCAGCATTTT. It translates to CASSLDSNQPQHF.

The chain joins TRBV20-1 to TRBJ2-7; D gene uncertain. Trimming removed 8 bases at V and 7 bases at J, with 9 bases between. Germline V lookup: CDR1 DFQATT, CDR2 SNEGSKA (reference sequence). This CDR3 has 9 amino acids. The CDR3 protein is CSPKQEQYF. CDR3 nucleotides: TGCAGTCCTAAACAAGAGCAGTACTTC.

This rearrangement joins TRBV19 to TRBJ2-1, with D unresolved. CDR1 and CDR2 from the germline V gene are LNHDA and SQIVND (reference sequence). The CDR3 has 13 amino acids. Trimming left V 3 bases short and J 5 bases short, with 8 bases between. The CDR3 nucleotides are TGTGCCAGTAGTATTCGCGGAGACAATGAGCAGTTCTTC. As protein: CASSIRGDNEQFF. The variable domain in full, completed from reference TRBV19 and TRBJ2-1, reads DGGITQSPKYLFRKEGQNVTLSCEQNLNHDAMYWYRQDPGQGLRLIYYSQIVNDFQKGDIAEGYSVSREKKESFPLTVTSAQKNPTAFYLCASSIRGDNEQFFGPGTRLTVL.

This chain uses TRBV7-2 with TRBJ2-2; D call uncertain. Germline V gene data show CDR1 as SGHTA and CDR2 as FQGNSA. The CDR3 runs to 11 residues. Deletions cut 6 bases from V and 6 bases from J, with 5 bases between. The DNA for the CDR3 is TGTGCCAGCAGTTATGCCGGGGAGCTGTTTTTT. Protein product: CASSYAGELFF.

The chain has TRBV10-3 and TRBJ2-7, with a weak D call TRBD1 (6 bases). Trimming took off 10 bases at V and 6 bases at J, with 19 bases between the two ends. The CDR3 has 13 amino acids. Per the germline V gene, CDR1 is ENHRY and CDR2 is SYGVKD. The chain's CDR3 is CASRDNLATEQYF. CDR3 in DNA: TGTGCCAGCCGGGACAACCTGGCGACCGAGCAGTACTTC.

To note about this clone: Other nucleotide sequences from this sample produce the same CDR3. The rearrangement uses TRBV4-2 and TRBJ2-1; 11 bases are a match to TRBD2. Trimming took 6 bases from V and 8 from J; bases not matched to a gene: 12. This CDR3 has 16 residues. Germline CDR1 reads LGHNA; CDR2 reads YNFKEQ. Written as DNA, the CDR3 is TGTGCCAGCAGTGTAGGGAATAGCGGGGGGGCTGATGAGCAGTTCTTC. Its translation is CASSVGNSGGADEQFF.

The V call is TRBV30, the J call TRBJ1-2; D perhaps matches TRBD1 (5 bases). Trimming cost V 7 bases and J 4 bases, with 16 bases left between them. The CDR3 runs 13 residues. Germline lookup yields CDR1 GTSNPN and CDR2 SVGIG (reference sequence). The CDR3 DNA sequence: TGTGCCTCAGCCGGGCAGGGAGGCTATGGCTACACCTTC. This encodes CASAGQGGYGYTF.

The rearrangement uses TRBV27 and TRBJ2-3; D may be TRBD1 (5 bases). From germline, CDR1 is MNHEY and CDR2 SMNVEV (reference sequence). This CDR3 has 15 amino acids. V was trimmed by 0 bases and J by 4 bases, leaving 11 bases between them. This CDR3 is CASSLSGLVSDTQYF. CDR3 nucleotide sequence: TGTGCCAGCAGTTTATCGGGGCTAGTTTCAGATACGCAGTATTTT.

This clone was seen just once. V gene TRBV7-2 combines with J gene TRBJ2-1; TRBD2 matches 9 bases. The V and J ends lost 5 bases and 10 bases, in that order; junction bases with no gene match: 6. Germline V gene lookup returns CDR1 SGHTA and CDR2 FQGNSA. The length of the CDR3 is 13 residues. The CDR3 reads CASSPFLAGEQFF. The CDR3 nucleotides read TGTGCCAGCAGCCCGTTTCTAGCGGGAGAGCAGTTCTTC.